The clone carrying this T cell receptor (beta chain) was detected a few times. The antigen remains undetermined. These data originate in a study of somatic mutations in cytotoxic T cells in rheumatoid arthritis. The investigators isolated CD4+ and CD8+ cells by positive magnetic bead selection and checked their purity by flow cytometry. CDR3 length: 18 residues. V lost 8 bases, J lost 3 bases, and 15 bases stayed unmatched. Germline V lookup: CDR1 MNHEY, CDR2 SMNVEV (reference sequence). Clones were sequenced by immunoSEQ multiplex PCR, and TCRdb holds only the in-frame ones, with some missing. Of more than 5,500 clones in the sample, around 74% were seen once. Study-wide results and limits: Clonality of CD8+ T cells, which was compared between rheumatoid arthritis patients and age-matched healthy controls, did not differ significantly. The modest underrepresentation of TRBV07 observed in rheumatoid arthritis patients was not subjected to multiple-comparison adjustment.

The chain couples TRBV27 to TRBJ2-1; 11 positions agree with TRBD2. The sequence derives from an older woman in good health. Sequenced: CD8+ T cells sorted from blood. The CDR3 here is CASGWQLAGGNLYNEQFF. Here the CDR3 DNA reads TGTGCCAGCGGCTGGCAGCTAGCGGGGGGAAACCTCTACAATGAGCAGTTCTTC.